These T cell receptor beta chains were read from a single sample in a study of shared clonotypes between healthy human individuals. Data came from immunoSEQ multiplex PCR; TCRdb stores just in-frame clones and leaves some out. The sample yields about 590,000 clones, about 95% seen once. Sample: naive CD8+ T cells sorted from blood. The receptors originated from a woman in her twenties or thirties in good health. Each CDR3 is given with its conserved first and last residue. D genes are given only for firm matches. Part of the rows lack a size; the others show once, few, many or a class for expanded clones.

v_gene	j_gene	abundance	d_gene	CDR3nt	CDR3aa
TRBV30	TRBJ1-1	NA	TRBD1	TGTGCCTGGGAGGCCCAGGGGGCTGGGACTGAAGCTTTCTTT	CAWEAQGAGTEAFF
TRBV29-1	TRBJ2-1	NA	NA	TGCAGCGTTGAATCCCCGGGATCCTACAATGAGCAGTTCTTC	CSVESPGSYNEQFF
TRBV27	TRBJ2-7	NA	TRBD2	TGTGCCAGCGCACGCGGGAGCACCTACGAGCAGTACTTC	CASARGSTYEQYF
TRBV15	TRBJ2-1	NA	NA	TGTGCCACCAGCGAAATGTTTGAGGGACACGAGCAGTTCTTC	CATSEMFEGHEQFF
TRBV27	TRBJ2-2	NA	NA	TGTGCCAGGGGGAGTGTGGGCGGGGAGCTGTTTTTT	CARGSVGGELFF
TRBV28	TRBJ2-7	NA	NA	TGTGCCAGCAGGGCCCTTGGGAACGAGCAGTACTTC	CASRALGNEQYF
TRBV27	TRBJ2-7	once	NA	TGTGCCAGCAGTTTAGCGGGCCGCTCCTACGAGCAGTACTTC	CASSLAGRSYEQYF
TRBV9	TRBJ2-1	NA	NA	TGTGCCAGCAGCGTAGATGGGAGTGAAGGCGGTGAGCAGTTCTTC	CASSVDGSEGGEQFF
TRBV4-1	TRBJ2-2	NA	NA	TGCGCCAGCAGCCAACCTACCAAAGGGAGCGGGGAGCTGTTTTTT	CASSQPTKGSGELFF
TRBV6-1	TRBJ2-2	NA	NA	TGTGCCAGCTTCTCCGGGGAGCTGTTTTTT	CASFSGELFF
TRBV27	TRBJ1-5	NA	TRBD1	TGTGCCAGCACCATAACGGACAGGGTTCAGCCCCAGCATTTT	CASTITDRVQPQHF
TRBV19	TRBJ1-4	NA	NA	TGTGCCAGTAGTATAGATGGGGACATCCAGGAAAAACTGTTTTTT	CASSIDGDIQEKLFF
TRBV30	TRBJ2-7	NA	NA	TGTGCCTGGACTAGCTCCTCCTACGAGCAGTACTTC	CAWTSSSYEQYF
TRBV6-6	TRBJ1-5	once	NA	TGTGCCAGCAGTTACTCGTACCAGGGGAATCAGCCCCAGCATTTT	CASSYSYQGNQPQHF
TRBV2	TRBJ1-2	NA	NA	TGTGCCAGCACTAGTGGCAACCTGAACTATGGCTACACCTTC	CASTSGNLNYGYTF
TRBV19	TRBJ2-5	NA	NA	TGTGCCAGTAGTATAGATCTTGAGGAGACCCAGTACTTC	CASSIDLEETQYF
TRBV19	TRBJ2-7	NA	NA	TGTGCCAGTAGTACCGGCTACGAGCAGTACTTC	CASSTGYEQYF
TRBV5-1	TRBJ1-3	NA	TRBD1	TGCGCCAGCAGCACCGGGGACAGGGGGCGACCACAAACCTCTGGAAACACCATATATTTT	CASSTGDRGRPQTSGNTIYF
TRBV29-1	TRBJ1-1	NA	NA	TGCAGCGCACAGGGAATGAACACTGAAGCTTTCTTT	CSAQGMNTEAFF
TRBV15	TRBJ1-1	NA	NA	TGTGCCACCAGCAGCGACCGACTCCCGAACACTGAAGCTTTCTTT	CATSSDRLPNTEAFF
TRBV11-2	TRBJ2-3	NA	NA	TGTGCCAGCAGCTTAGTAGGGGGGACAGATACGCAGTATTTT	CASSLVGGTDTQYF
TRBV4-1	TRBJ1-1	NA	NA	TGCGCCAGCAGCCAACCAGGAGGAGTGGGAAACACTGAAGCTTTCTTT	CASSQPGGVGNTEAFF
TRBV7-9	TRBJ2-1	NA	TRBD2	TGTGCCAGCAGCGGACTAGCGGGATTCGCTAGCTCCTACAATGAGCAGTTCTTC	CASSGLAGFASSYNEQFF
TRBV5-5	TRBJ2-1	NA	NA	TGTGCCAGCAGCTTTGTGGACAATGAGCAGTTCTTC	CASSFVDNEQFF
TRBV21-1	TRBJ2-1	NA	NA	TGTGCCAGCAGCAAAGGAGACTCATTCTCCTACAATGAGCAGTTCTTC	CASSKGDSFSYNEQFF
TRBV7-8	TRBJ2-5	NA	TRBD2	TGTGCCAGCAGCACGGGACTAGCGGGAGTTGCTCCAGAGACCCAGTACTTC	CASSTGLAGVAPETQYF
TRBV18	TRBJ2-2	NA	NA	TGTGCCAGCTCACCAGGGCGAGGAGCCGGGGAGCTGTTTTTT	CASSPGRGAGELFF
TRBV5-6	TRBJ2-5	NA	NA	TGTGCCAGCAGCTTGGCCATCAGCCAGACCCAGTACTTC	CASSLAISQTQYF
TRBV27	TRBJ1-5	NA	NA	TGTGCCAGCAGCTTTAGATCGACGGTCCAACCCCAGCATTTT	CASSFRSTVQPQHF
TRBV2	TRBJ2-3	NA	NA	TGTGCCAGCAGTTCCTTAACAGATACGCAGTATTTT	CASSSLTDTQYF
TRBV5-6	TRBJ2-2	NA	TRBD2	TGTGCCAGCAGCTTTTTCCGGGAGCGGGATGTCACCGGGGAGCTGTTTTTT	CASSFFRERDVTGELFF
TRBV5-1	TRBJ1-3	NA	NA	TGCGCCAGCAGCTCTGTCCCGAGGACACGGATTTTAGGAAACACCATATATTTT	CASSSVPRTRILGNTIYF
TRBV27	TRBJ1-1	NA	NA	TGTGCCAGCACCCTACGATACCCGGGACTTAACACTGAAGCTTTCTTT	CASTLRYPGLNTEAFF
TRBV11-2	TRBJ2-5	NA	TRBD2	TGTGCCAGCAGCCTCGGACTAGCGGGAGGGAGCCAAGAGACCCAGTACTTC	CASSLGLAGGSQETQYF
TRBV13	TRBJ2-5	NA	TRBD1	TGTGCCAGCGCCATATCGGGACAGGCCTTAGGGGGGCGGGAGACCCAGTACTTC	CASAISGQALGGRETQYF
TRBV27	TRBJ2-1	NA	NA	TGTGCCAGCAGTTCCTGGACAGCCTCCTACAATGAGCAGTTCTTC	CASSSWTASYNEQFF
TRBV7-6	TRBJ2-7	NA	NA	TGTGCCAGCAGCGGAACTAGCCGCTTCTCCTACGAGCAGTACTTC	CASSGTSRFSYEQYF
TRBV25-1	TRBJ1-6	NA	NA	TGTGCCAGCAGTGGGGTGACTCGTCTAAATTCACCCCTCCACTTT	CASSGVTRLNSPLHF
TRBV5-1	TRBJ2-3	NA	TRBD2	TGCGCCAGCAAAGCGGGACGGGGAGATACGCAGTATTTT	CASKAGRGDTQYF
TRBV2	TRBJ2-7	NA	NA	TGTGCCAGCGGGGACACGCTCCCCCCCTACGAGCAGTACTTC	CASGDTLPPYEQYF
TRBV6-5	TRBJ1-2	NA	NA	TGTGCCAGCAGCCCCATGACAGGCGCCTATGGCTACACCTTC	CASSPMTGAYGYTF
TRBV15	TRBJ2-1	NA	TRBD2	TGTGCCACCAGCAGGCCCGGGACTAGCGGGACCTCCTACAATGAGCAGTTCTTC	CATSRPGTSGTSYNEQFF
TRBV7-8	TRBJ2-7	NA	TRBD1	TGTGCCAGCAGCTTAAGCAGGGGGCCCTCCTACGAGCAGTACTTC	CASSLSRGPSYEQYF
TRBV30	TRBJ2-3	NA	TRBD2	TGTGCCTGGAGTACTAGCGGCGCAGATACGCAGTATTTT	CAWSTSGADTQYF
TRBV27	TRBJ2-7	NA	TRBD2	TGTGCCAGCAGTTTAAGCGGGAGTTCATACGAGCAGTACTTC	CASSLSGSSYEQYF
TRBV6-6	TRBJ1-5	few	TRBD1	TGTGCCAGCAGTTCGAGGACAGGGGGCTTATCACAGCCCCAGCATTTT	CASSSRTGGLSQPQHF
TRBV19	TRBJ2-7	NA	TRBD1	TGTGCCAGTAGTTTTGGACAGGGGAGAACCTACGAGCAGTACTTC	CASSFGQGRTYEQYF
TRBV4-2	TRBJ1-1	NA	NA	TGTGCCAGCAGCCAAGATCTAGTACAGCTGAACACTGAAGCTTTCTTT	CASSQDLVQLNTEAFF